A single sample is the source of the 20 T cell receptor beta chains below, sequenced in a study of tumor-infiltrating lymphocytes in primary liver carcinoma. TCR beta cDNA was prepared out of 500 ng total RNA by means of a constant-region primer. Slightly modified ARM-PCR, run as three nested multiplex PCR rounds, produced the TCR beta libraries. The first two PCR rounds used TRBV1-TRBV30 primers with a Cbeta primer, 9 to 10 cycles each. TCRdb re-derived calls from the multiplex PCR reads in MiXCR, one entry per CDR3 protein. This table has 310,000 or so distinct CDR3 sequences, approximately 54% appearing once. Unsorted whole blood supplied the RNA, and germline DNA was extracted too. Specimen: peripheral blood. These receptors originate from a young woman with primary liver carcinoma and hepatitis B virus infection.

The rearrangement uses TRBV29-1 and TRBJ1-1, with no clear D. Germline V gene sequence: CDR1 SQVTM, CDR2 ANQGSEA. The CDR3 has 15 amino acids. Between the trimmed V and J ends, which lost 8 bases and 0 bases, there was a span of 19 bases. The CDR3 reads CSIAPGWGMNTEAFF. CDR3 coding DNA: TGCAGCATTGCACCGGGATGGGGAATGAACACTGAAGCTTTCTTT. Full variable domain (rest looked up from reference TRBV29-1 and TRBJ1-1): SAVISQKPSRDICQRGTSLTIQCQVDSQVTMMFWYRQQPGQSLTLIATANQGSEATYESGFVIDKFPISRPNLTFSTLTVSNMSPEDSSIYLCSIAPGWGMNTEAFFGQGTRLTVV.

As for this clonotype: An end of the junction differs from the germline gene, which may be a read error. This chain connects TRBV7-8 to TRBJ1-5; no clear D. The germline V gene has CDR1 SGHVS and CDR2 FQNEAQ. CDR3 length: 14 residues. The CDR3 bases are TGTGTCAGCAGCCCAATCTATAGCAATCAGCCCCAGCATTTT. Its protein is CVSSPIYSNQPQHF.

This clonotype was recorded many times. The chain employs TRBV29-1 and TRBJ2-3; TRBD2 matches 11 bases. Germline V lookup: CDR1 SQVTM, CDR2 ANQGSEA. The CDR3 totals 14 residues. V lost 3 bases, J lost 2 bases, and 1 base stayed unmatched. CDR3 DNA sequence: TGCAGCGTTGAGACTAGCGGGGTCACAGATACGCAGTATTTT. This sequence encodes CSVETSGVTDTQYF.

This chain joins TRBV4-3 and TRBJ2-7; 11 nucleotides match TRBD2. Unmatched junction bases numbered 10, after V lost 4 bases and J lost 2 bases. This CDR3 comprises 17 residues. From germline, CDR1 is LGHNA and CDR2 YSLEER. CDR3 sequence reads: CASSLDRMTSGAYEQYF. The CDR3, as DNA: TGCGCCAGCAGCCTAGATAGGATGACTAGCGGGGCCTACGAGCAGTACTTC.

In its sample, this clonotype was seen a few times. The V gene is TRBV7-9, the J gene TRBJ1-5; 9 bases map to TRBD1. This CDR3 region has 16 residues. The V gene end was trimmed by 1 base and the J gene end by 3 bases; junction bases not matched to a gene: 4. Germline values: CDR1 SEHNR, CDR2 FQNEAQ (reference sequence). CDR3 sequence (DNA): TGTGCCAGCAGCTTAGTGGGACAGGGAACCAATCAGCCCCAGCATTTT. Translated: CASSLVGQGTNQPQHF. The variable domain in full, with the rest retrieved from reference TRBV7-9 and TRBJ1-5, is DTGVSQNPRHKITKRGQNVTFRCDPISEHNRLYWYRQTLGQGPEFLTYFQNEAQLEKSRLLSDRFSAERPKGSFSTLEIQRTEQGDSAMYLCASSLVGQGTNQPQHFGDGTRLSIL.

Details on this clonotype: This sequence may be a read error, since a much larger clone differs from it by one base. Given the absence of the conserved phenylalanine or tryptophan at the CDR3 end, a read error is likely. The CDR3 DNA sequence: TGTGCCAGCAGTTACACGGGATGGACTAGCGGAGGGGGCACAAGGGAGACCCAGTACTCC. The encoded protein is CASSYTGWTSGGGTRETQYS. V is TRBV6-5 and J is TRBJ2-5, with 10 bases that match TRBD2. Germline-derived CDR1 and CDR2 are MNHEY and SVGAGI. V gave up 2 bases and J gave up 5 bases; unmatched junction bases: 20. The CDR3 has 20 residues.

Comments on this clonotype: This is likely a read error, given that the CDR3 carries no conserved phenylalanine or tryptophan at its end. The chain employs TRBV28 and TRBJ2-1, with 7 bases fitting TRBD2. Germline V gene sequence: CDR1 MDHEN, CDR2 SYDVKM. This CDR3 has 16 amino acids. The ends lost 6 bases at V and 3 bases at J; junction bases unmatched: 11. The CDR3 region is CASSLPSGGDYNEQFL. CDR3 in DNA: TGTGCCAGCAGCTTACCTAGCGGCGGAGACTACAATGAGCAGTTCTTA.

Note on this clonotype: The CDR3 end shows no conserved phenylalanine or tryptophan, and so a read error is likely. The V gene is TRBV11-2, the J gene TRBJ1-6; weak D call: TRBD1 (6 bases). Germline values: CDR1 SGHAT, CDR2 FQNNGV. CDR3 size: 15 residues. CDR3 sequence (DNA): TGTGTCAGCAGATCAATGGGACAACTGAATTCACCCCTCCACATT. Protein product: CVSRSMGQLNSPLHI.

This chain links TRBV24-1 with TRBJ2-1; TRBD2 aligns across 10 bases. The CDR3 sequence is 17 residues long. The V and J ends lost 3 bases and 4 bases, in that order; junction bases with no gene match: 8. Germline CDR1 and CDR2: KGHDR and SFDVKD. CDR3 region: CATSDPHSSGSYNEQFF. CDR3 nucleotides: TGTGCCACCAGTGATCCCCACTCTAGCGGGAGTTACAATGAGCAGTTCTTC.

This clonotype was recorded a few times. J is TRBJ2-7 and V is TRBV30, with D possibly being TRBD2 (6 bases). Looked up from germline, CDR1 is GTSNPN and CDR2 is SVGIG (reference sequence). This CDR3 comprises 15 residues. V was clipped by 0 bases and J by 2 bases, with 14 bases between them. In nucleotides, the CDR3 is TGTGCCTGGAGTGTCGCTGGGGGGATCACCTACGAGCAGTACTTC. This translates into CAWSVAGGITYEQYF.

As concerns this clonotype: This may come from a read error, since a much larger clone is one base off. V gene TRBV30 combines with J gene TRBJ2-1; tentatively, D is TRBD1 or TRBD2 (5 bases each). The CDR3 is 15 residues long. Germline V gene lookup returns CDR1 GTSNPN and CDR2 SVGIG (reference sequence). CDR3 DNA: TGTGTCTGGAGTGGGGACCGCTCCTCCTACAATGAGCAGTTCTTC. Translation gives CVWSGDRSSYNEQFF.

As regards this clonotype: A much larger clone is a single base away; this may be a read error. The gene calls are TRBV29-1 and TRBJ1-2, with unresolved D. Trimming cost V 4 bases and J 8 bases, with 14 bases left between them. This CDR3 spans 12 amino acids. CDR1 is SQVTM, CDR2 ANQGSEA, per germline. In nucleotides, the CDR3 is TGCAGCGTTGCGAGGATAGGCGGGGGCTACACCTTC. It is translated as CSVARIGGGYTF.

The table lists this clonotype with a count of one. The junction and the germline gene differ at one end; a read error may be behind it. The chain joins TRBV12-3 or TRBV12-4 to TRBJ2-1; TRBD2 agrees at 13 bases. The CDR3 extends over 17 amino acids. CDR3 loop: CACSHIPGLAGYNEQFF. The CDR3 nucleotides are TGTGCCTGCAGCCACATACCGGGACTAGCGGGGTACAATGAGCAGTTCTTC.

Comments on this clonotype: This may arise from a read error, as a much more abundant clone is one base away. This chain links TRBV12-5 with TRBJ1-5, with D uncertain. Germline-derived CDR1 and CDR2 are LGHNT and FRNRAP. There are 14 residues in the CDR3. The DNA for the CDR3 is TGTGCTACTGGTTTAGAAGGGCGAGTTCAGCCCCAGCATTTT. This sequence encodes CATGLEGRVQPQHF.

A note on this clonotype: Likely a read error: the CDR3 ends without its conserved phenylalanine or tryptophan. The chain links TRBV6-2 or TRBV6-3 to TRBJ2-1; TRBD2 agrees at 10 bases. In germline, CDR1 is MNHEY, CDR2 SVGEGT. This CDR3 spans 14 amino acids. V shed 7 bases, J shed 10 bases, and the junction held 10 bases outside the gene matches. This CDR3 reads CASIRAGLAREQFL. The CDR3 nucleotides read TGTGCCAGCATCCGGGCGGGACTAGCGAGGGAGCAGTTCTTA.

Comments on this clonotype: A much more abundant neighbour one base away suggests this may be a read error. The chain links TRBV12-3 or TRBV12-4 to TRBJ2-1; perhaps D is TRBD1 or TRBD2 (6 bases each). This CDR3 is built from 12 residues. Trimming stripped 7 bases from V and 9 bases from J, with 13 bases between. The CDR3 here is CASIGGYSEQFF. The CDR3 DNA is TGTGCCAGCATAGGGGGGTATAGTGAGCAGTTCTTC.

The table lists this clonotype with many counts. This sequence joins TRBV7-8 and TRBJ2-1; TRBD2 matches 14 bases. Germline V lookup: CDR1 SGHVS, CDR2 FQNEAQ. There are 16 residues in the CDR3. V gave up 4 bases and J gave up 7 bases; unmatched junction bases: 6. The CDR3 reads CASSSRLAGGRNEQFF. CDR3 sequence (DNA): TGTGCCAGCAGCTCGCGACTAGCGGGAGGGCGGAATGAGCAGTTCTTC.

In regard to this clonotype: An end of the junction does not agree with germline; a read error may underlie this. This chain uses TRBV11-2 with TRBJ2-5; TRBD1 aligns across 8 bases. This CDR3 has 17 amino acids. In germline, CDR1 is SGHAT, CDR2 FQNNGV. CDR3 in DNA: TGTGCCAGCAGCCCCCCTGGACAGGGAGTTGGTATAGAGACTCAGTACTTC. Translation: CASSPPGQGVGIETQYF. Complete variable domain (other parts from reference TRBV11-2 and TRBJ2-5): EAGVAQSPRYKIIEKRQSVAFWCNPISGHATLYWYQQILGQGPKLLIQFQNNGVVDDSQLPKDRFSAERLKGVDSTLKIQPAKLEDSAVYLCASSPPGQGVGIETQYFGPGTRLLVL.

A remark on this clonotype: The junction and the germline gene differ at one end; a read error may be behind it. This chain joins TRBV12-3 or TRBV12-4 and TRBJ2-3, with a tentative D call TRBD1 (6 bases). This CDR3 is built from 15 residues. The CDR3 loop is CASSLQTGPNDTRYF. In DNA, the CDR3 is TGTGCCAGCAGTTTACAGACAGGTCCGAACGATACGCGGTATTTT.

Only a few counts were recorded for this clonotype. This rearrangement joins TRBV12-3 or TRBV12-4 to TRBJ1-1; no firm D call. The V end lost 2 bases, the J end lost 5 bases, and 15 bases lay between the germline ends. This CDR3 is 15 amino acids long. The CDR3 DNA follows: TGTGCCAGCAGTTTATATGCAGAGGTAAAGACTGAAGCTTTCTTT. Protein product: CASSLYAEVKTEAFF.